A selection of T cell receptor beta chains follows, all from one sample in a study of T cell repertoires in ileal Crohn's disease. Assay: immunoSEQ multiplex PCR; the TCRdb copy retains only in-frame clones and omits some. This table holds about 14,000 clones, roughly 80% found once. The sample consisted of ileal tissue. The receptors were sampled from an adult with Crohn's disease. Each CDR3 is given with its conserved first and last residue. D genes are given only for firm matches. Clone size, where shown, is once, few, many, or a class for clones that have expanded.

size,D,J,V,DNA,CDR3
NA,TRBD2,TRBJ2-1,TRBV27,TGTGCCAGCAGTTTAACCGCCAGAAGTAGCGGGGGACGGAATGAGCAGTTCTTC,CASSLTARSSGGRNEQFF
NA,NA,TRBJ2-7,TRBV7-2,TGTGCCAGCAGCATCGACCCGGCGGGGGAGCAGTACTTC,CASSIDPAGEQYF
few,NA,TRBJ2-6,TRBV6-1,TGTGCCAGCAGGGTTACAGTATCTGGGGCCAACGTCCTGACTTTC,CASRVTVSGANVLTF
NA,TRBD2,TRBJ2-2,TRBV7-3,TGTGCCAGCAGCCCCACTAGCGGGGTCAACACCGGGGAGCTGTTTTTT,CASSPTSGVNTGELFF
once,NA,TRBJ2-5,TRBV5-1,TGCGCCAGCAGCTTGGTCCCGGGAGTAGAGACCCAGTACTTC,CASSLVPGVETQYF
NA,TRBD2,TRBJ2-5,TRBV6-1,TGTGCCAGCAGTGAAAGTGTCCTAGCGGGACCAGAGACCCAGTACTTC,CASSESVLAGPETQYF
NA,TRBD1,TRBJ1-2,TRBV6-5,TGTGCCAGCGGGCCGACAGGGGCCAACTATGGCTACACCTTC,CASGPTGANYGYTF
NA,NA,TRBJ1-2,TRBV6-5,TGTGCCAGCAGTTACCAAGGGGGATCGCGAGGCTACACCTTC,CASSYQGGSRGYTF
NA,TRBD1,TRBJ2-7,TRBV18,TGTGCCAGCTCACCACTTGACAGGGGGCAGGGGCAGTACTTC,CASSPLDRGQGQYF
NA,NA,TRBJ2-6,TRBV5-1,TGCGCCAGCAGCGACAGGACCCAGTCGGGGTCTGGGGCCAACGTCCTGACTTTC,CASSDRTQSGSGANVLTF
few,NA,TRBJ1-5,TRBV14,TGTGCCAGCAGCACATGGGGGGGCGGGGGGCCTCCACAGCCCCAGCATTTT,CASSTWGGGGPPQPQHF
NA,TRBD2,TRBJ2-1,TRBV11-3,TGTGCCAGCAGCGGGGACTACCGGGGTGAGCAGTTCTTC,CASSGDYRGEQFF
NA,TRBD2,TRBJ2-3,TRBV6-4,TGTGCCAGCAGTGACTCCTCTAGCGGGGCCGGAACAGATACGCAGTATTTT,CASSDSSSGAGTDTQYF
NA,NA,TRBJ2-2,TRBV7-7,TGTGCTAGCAGCTTAGGGTTAGCGACCGGGGAGCTGTTTTTT,CASSLGLATGELFF
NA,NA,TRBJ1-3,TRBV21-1,TGTGCCAGCAGCAAAGCACCCCCCAGGGGAGCTGGAAACACCATATATTTT,CASSKAPPRGAGNTIYF
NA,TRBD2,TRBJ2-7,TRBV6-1,TGTGCCAGCACCGGACTAGCGGCCGTTATGGGTCGGCAGTACTTC,CASTGLAAVMGRQYF
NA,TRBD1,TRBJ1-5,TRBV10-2,TGCGCCAGCAGTGCGACAGGGGGCCCTAGCAATCAGCCCCAGCATTTT,CASSATGGPSNQPQHF
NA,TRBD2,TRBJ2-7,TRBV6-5,TGTGCCAGCAGCCCTAGCGGGATCTCCTACGAGCAGTACTTC,CASSPSGISYEQYF
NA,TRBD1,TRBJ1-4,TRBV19,TGTGCCAGTAGTCCCCTCTGGGGACAGGGTGATGAAAAACTGTTTTTT,CASSPLWGQGDEKLFF
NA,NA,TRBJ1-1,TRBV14,TGTGCCAGCAGCCCCATGGCAGGACAAGGGCACGAAGCTTTCTTT,CASSPMAGQGHEAFF
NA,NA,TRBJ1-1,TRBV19,TGTGCCAGTAGTATAGAGAGGGAAGGAACTGAAGCTTTCTTT,CASSIEREGTEAFF
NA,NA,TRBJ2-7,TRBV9,TGTGCCAGCAGCGTATCTTGGAGTTCGTTCTACGAGCAGTACTTC,CASSVSWSSFYEQYF
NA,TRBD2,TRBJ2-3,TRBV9,TGTGCCAGCAGCTCCGGGACTAGCGGGAGGAGTGTTTCGGATACGCAGTATTTT,CASSSGTSGRSVSDTQYF
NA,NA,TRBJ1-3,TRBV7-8,TGTGCCAGCAGGGAGGGGATCGGAAACACCATATATTTT,CASREGIGNTIYF
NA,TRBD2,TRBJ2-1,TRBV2,TGTGCCAGCAGTAGGGAGGGGTCCGGGACGGCAGGTGAGCAGTTCTTC,CASSREGSGTAGEQFF
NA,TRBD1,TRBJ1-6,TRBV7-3,TGTGCCAGCAGCATGGCCGGGACAGCAAATAATTCACCCCTCCACTTT,CASSMAGTANNSPLHF
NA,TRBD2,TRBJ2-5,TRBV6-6,TGTGCCAGCAGTTCCCGGACTAGTTTCCAAGAGACCCAGTACTTC,CASSSRTSFQETQYF
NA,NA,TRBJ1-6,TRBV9,TGTGCCAGCAGCGCCAACACAGCTATCAATTCACCCCTCCACTTT,CASSANTAINSPLHF
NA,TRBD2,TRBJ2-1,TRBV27,TGTGCCAGCAGTTTCTCAGCGGGAGTGAGTAGTGAGCAGTTCTTC,CASSFSAGVSSEQFF
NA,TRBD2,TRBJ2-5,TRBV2,TGTGCCAGCCTAGCGGGGGGGGGCCAAGAGACCCAGTACTTC,CASLAGGGQETQYF
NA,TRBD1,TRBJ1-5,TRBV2,TGTGCCAGCACCCGGCAGGCGGGGACAGGGGTGGAAACGTATAGCAATCAGCCCCAGCATTTT,CASTRQAGTGVETYSNQPQHF
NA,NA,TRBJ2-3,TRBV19,TGTGCCAGTAGTATCCAGACAGGCACAGATACGCAGTATTTT,CASSIQTGTDTQYF
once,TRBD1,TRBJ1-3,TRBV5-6,TGTGCCAGCAGCTTATTTCGGACAGGGGGTTTCTCTGGAAACACCATATATTTT,CASSLFRTGGFSGNTIYF
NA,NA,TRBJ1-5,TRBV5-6,TGTGCCAGCAGCCGATCAGTTTTTAGCAATCAGCCCCAGCATTTT,CASSRSVFSNQPQHF
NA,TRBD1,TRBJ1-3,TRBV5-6,TGTGCCAGCAGCTTGGCCAGGGGACAGGCTGGAAACACCATATATTTT,CASSLARGQAGNTIYF
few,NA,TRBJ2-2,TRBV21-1,TGTGCCAGCAGCCCCGGCAGCGGGAGGGGGGGCGGGGAGCTGTTTTTT,CASSPGSGRGGGELFF
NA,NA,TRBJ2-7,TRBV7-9,TGTGCCAGCAGCGACAACAGGAGTCCCTACGAGCAGTACTTC,CASSDNRSPYEQYF
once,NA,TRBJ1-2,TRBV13,TGTGCCAGCAGCTTAGAGGCGTGGGGGCCTCTCTATGGCTACACCTTC,CASSLEAWGPLYGYTF
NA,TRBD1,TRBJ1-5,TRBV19,TGTGCCAGTAGTACACGAACACAGGGGGTCCAGCCCCAGCATTTT,CASSTRTQGVQPQHF
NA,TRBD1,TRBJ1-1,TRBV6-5,TGTGCCAGCAGTCTGACAGGGGGTGGGACTGAAGCTTTCTTT,CASSLTGGGTEAFF
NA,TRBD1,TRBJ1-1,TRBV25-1,TGTGCCAGCAGGACAGGGGGTTGGGCTTTCTTT,CASRTGGWAFF
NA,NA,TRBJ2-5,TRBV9,TGTGCCAGCAGCCCCCTTCCCCGAGGGGAGACCCAGTACTTC,CASSPLPRGETQYF
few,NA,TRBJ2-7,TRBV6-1,TGTGCCAGCAGTGGGGGCACCGGGCGTAGGGAGCAGTACTTC,CASSGGTGRREQYF